This TCR beta chain emerged from a study of control samples from healthy donors and cancer patients. CDR3 length equals 15 residues. The germline V gene encodes CDR1 LGHNA and CDR2 YSLEER. The V end was cut by 0 bases, the J end by 7 bases, with 15 bases between. Assay: immunoSEQ multiplex PCR; the TCRdb copy retains only in-frame clones and omits some. The sample has 120,000 or so clones, roughly 87% seen once. This TCR was recovered from a man aged 40-55 years in good health. The chain combines TRBV4-3 with TRBJ1-2; the D is unclear. Sequencing used blood. CDR3 residues: CASSQDSEPSGGYTF. CDR3 nucleotide sequence: TGCGCCAGCAGCCAAGATTCAGAGCCGTCGGGTGGCTACACCTTC.